This T cell receptor (beta chain) was recorded in a study of blood T cell repertoires in COVID-19. Germline V CDR1 and CDR2: SGHTA, FQGTGA. This CDR3 is built from 14 residues. Deletions cut 3 bases from V and 10 bases from J, with 16 bases between. Libraries were prepared by immunoSEQ multiplex PCR; TCRdb keeps only in-frame clonotypes and omits some of them. Seen here are approximately 360,000 clones, nearly 90% observed once, and the top ten hold 5% to 8.5%. The sample consisted of peripheral blood. This TCR was sampled from a man aged 18 to 35 with active or convalescent COVID-19. This chain uses TRBV7-3 with TRBJ2-1, with no clear D. CDR3 sequence: CASSFTSVQVEQFF. In DNA, the CDR3 is TGTGCCAGCAGCTTTACCAGCGTCCAAGTAGAGCAGTTCTTC.